This TCR beta chain was identified in a study of T cell responses to AZD1222 COVID-19 vaccine. CDR3 length: 15 amino acids. The V end was cut by 2 bases, the J end by 4 bases, with 11 bases between. CDR1 and CDR2 (germline): KGHDR, SFDVKD. Data came from immunoSEQ multiplex PCR; TCRdb stores just in-frame clones and leaves some out. The sample has some 100,000 clones; roughly 84% are singletons. The input for sequencing was peripheral blood, taken on day 0 of AZD1222 vaccination. The source of this sequence is an adult in good health. The chain couples TRBV24-1 to TRBJ2-1, with D perhaps being TRBD1 or TRBD2 (6 bases each). The CDR3, as DNA: TGTGCCACCAGTGATTCGGGGGCGCGGTACAATGAGCAGTTCTTC. This codes for CATSDSGARYNEQFF.